This T cell receptor beta chain was profiled in a study of T cell repertoires in cytomegalovirus infection. Study background: Public signatures in TCR beta pointed to CMV infection and matching HLA type.

TCRdb reanalysed the reads using MiXCR and keeps one entry per CDR3 protein. This sample has hundreds of thousands of distinct CDR3 sequences; about 33% occur once, and the top ten carry roughly 13%. General study results and limits: Based on cumulative public TCR beta family frequency, carriers of CMV plus the relevant HLA were identified. HLA-C-restricted, CMV-specific TCR beta clonotypes were dominant ex vivo.

Germline CDR1 is LNHNV and CDR2 is YYDKDF (reference sequence). The CDR3 length is 15 residues. V dropped 0 bases and J dropped 4 bases, with 12 bases sitting between them. As to this clonotype: The antigen is unknown.

The TCR originated in a human donor in good health (CMV status not recorded). Some clones in this sample may be carry-over from other donors' samples. Sequencing was performed on PBMCs. V and J are TRBV15 and TRBJ1-2; D is unclear. DNA of the CDR3: TGTGCCACCAGCAGAGATCGGGAGTTGTTCTATGGCTACACCTTC. Protein product: CATSRDRELFYGYTF.